A single sample is the source of the 29 T cell receptor beta chains below, sequenced in a study of cytomegalovirus exposure and HLA in healthy donors. Primers included in the PCR were 60 Vbeta and 13 Jbeta primers. Data came from immunoSEQ multiplex PCR; TCRdb stores just in-frame clones and leaves some out. This table has about 150,000 clones, roughly four fifths appearing once. Source material: PBMCs. The receptor source for this set is a man aged 18 to 30 in good health and CMV-seronegative.

V usage is TRBV19 and J usage is TRBJ1-5; unclear D gene. Trimming stripped 5 bases from V and 0 bases from J, with 11 bases between. The CDR3 extends over 15 amino acids. Germline CDR1 LNHDA, CDR2 SQIVND (reference sequence). The CDR3 loop reads CASSSRVYSNQPQHF. The CDR3 DNA follows: TGTGCCAGTAGTTCGAGGGTTTATAGCAATCAGCCCCAGCATTTT.

Turning to this clone: One junction end disagrees with the germline gene, perhaps due to a read error. Other nucleotide sequences in the sample specify the same CDR3. This rearrangement joins TRBV30 to TRBJ2-3; 8 bases fit TRBD2. The CDR3 runs to 13 residues. CDR1 GTSNPN and CDR2 SVGIG come from the germline V gene (reference sequence). The CDR3 loop reads CAWSQRERDTQYF. Written as DNA, the CDR3 is TGTGCCTGGAGTCAGCGGGAGAGGGATACGCAATATTTT.

This clone was counted a few times. The chain is built from TRBV7-9 and TRBJ2-7, with 7 nucleotides matching TRBD2. J gave up 7 bases and V 5 bases, and 11 bases lay outside the gene matches. CDR3 length: 14 amino acids. CDR1 SEHNR and CDR2 FQNEAQ come from the germline V gene (reference sequence). DNA for the CDR3: TGTGCCAGCAGCCCAAGGCCGGGGGGAGGGGAGCAGTACTTC. Encoded protein: CASSPRPGGGEQYF.

The chain is built from TRBV7-9 and TRBJ2-5, with 10 bases that match TRBD2. V shed 2 bases and J 5 bases; nucleotides not matched to a gene: 14. The CDR3 loop spans 18 amino acids. The germline V gene has CDR1 SEHNR and CDR2 FQNEAQ (reference sequence). This chain's CDR3 is CASSLTSGTPVGWETQYF. The CDR3 bases are TGTGCCAGCAGCTTAACTAGCGGGACGCCCGTAGGGTGGGAGACCCAGTACTTC.

This clone was observed a single time. The chain employs TRBV7-2 and TRBJ2-7; 9 bases line up with TRBD1. This CDR3 has 14 amino acids. Germline CDR1 reads SGHTA; CDR2 reads FQGNSA. Trimming took 2 bases from V and 6 from J; bases not matched to a gene: 5. The CDR3 loop is CASSLYDRGGEQYF. Here the CDR3 DNA reads TGTGCCAGCAGCTTATACGACAGGGGGGGCGAGCAGTACTTC.

The chain recombines TRBV4-3 with TRBJ2-7; 13 nucleotides line up with TRBD2. Trimming at V came to 2 bases and at J to 1 base, leaving 5 bases not matched to a gene. The CDR3 spans 17 residues. CDR1 and CDR2 (germline): LGHNA, YSLEER. The CDR3 is CASSQTSGREVSYEQYF. The CDR3 nucleotides are TGCGCCAGCAGCCAAACTAGCGGGAGGGAGGTGTCCTACGAGCAGTACTTC.

The chain employs TRBV5-6 and TRBJ2-7, with TRBD2 identical over 8 bases. This CDR3 contains 15 residues. Germline assignment: CDR1 SGHDT and CDR2 YYEEEE. V lost 0 bases, J lost 12 bases, and 14 bases stayed unmatched. CDR3 residues: CASSLGPAGVRRLYF. In DNA, the CDR3 is TGTGCCAGCAGCTTGGGGCCAGCGGGAGTACGACGTCTGTACTTC.

This clone was picked up a small number of times. The rearrangement joins TRBV5-1 to TRBJ1-3; 7 bases map to TRBD1. The CDR3 consists of 14 residues. V shed 3 bases, J shed 3 bases, and the junction held 3 bases outside the gene matches. CDR1 and CDR2 from the germline V gene are SGHRS and YFSETQ. CDR3 nucleotide sequence: TGCGCCAGCAGCTCGCAGGGGGGTGGAAACACCATATATTTT. Protein: CASSSQGGGNTIYF.

CDR3 nucleotides: TGTGCCAGCAGCGTTGAGCGGAACACAGATACGCAGTATTTT. Its translation is CASSVERNTDTQYF. The rearrangement uses TRBV9 and TRBJ2-3, with D tentatively TRBD2 (5 bases). Germline V gives CDR1 SGDLS, CDR2 YYNGEE. The CDR3 extends over 14 amino acids. Trimming took off 2 bases at V and 2 bases at J, with 9 bases between the two ends.

This chain connects TRBV28 to TRBJ2-3; 13 nucleotides match TRBD2. This CDR3 is built from 17 residues. V dropped 5 bases and J dropped 1; count of bases not matched to a gene: 6. Looked up from germline, CDR1 is MDHEN and CDR2 is SYDVKM. CDR3 sequence (DNA): TGTGCCAGCAGTCCAACTAGCGGGAGGGCTGGCACAGATACGCAGTATTTT. This translates into CASSPTSGRAGTDTQYF. The full variable domain, with the rest looked up from reference TRBV28 and TRBJ2-3, is DVKVTQSSRYLVKRTGEKVFLECVQDMDHENMFWYRQDPGLGLRLIYFSYDVKMKEKGDIPEGYSVSREKKERFSLILESASTNQTSMYLCASSPTSGRAGTDTQYFGPGTRLTVL.

This chain links TRBV6-6 with TRBJ1-1, with D unclear. V dropped 0 bases and J dropped 7 bases, with 9 bases sitting between them. Germline lookup yields CDR1 MNHNY and CDR2 SVGAGI (reference sequence). The CDR3 runs to 13 residues. In nucleotides, the CDR3 is TGTGCCAGCAGTTACTCGACTTATTTTGAAGCTTTCTTT. As protein: CASSYSTYFEAFF.

V usage is TRBV14 and J usage is TRBJ2-7, with D hard to call. This CDR3 has 17 residues. Per germline, CDR1 SGHDN and CDR2 FVKESK. Trimming left V 0 bases short and J 2 bases short, with 17 bases between. CDR3 sequence reads: CASSQDFYPSDTYEQYF. In nucleotides, the CDR3 is TGTGCCAGCAGCCAAGATTTTTACCCTTCCGACACCTACGAGCAGTACTTC.

The chain couples TRBV18 to TRBJ2-4; a weak D match, TRBD1 (5 bases). V was pared by 5 bases and J by 2 bases, with 7 bases between. Germline CDR1 reads KGHSH; CDR2 reads LQKENI. The CDR3 consists of 13 residues. CDR3 region: CASSAGTKNIQYF. The CDR3 nucleotides read TGTGCCAGCTCAGCAGGGACCAAAAACATTCAGTACTTC.

This chain uses TRBV18 with TRBJ1-2; the D gene is possibly TRBD1 (6 bases). This CDR3 has 13 amino acids. Trimming cost V 10 bases and J 6 bases, with 18 bases left between them. Germline CDR1 reads KGHSH; CDR2 reads LQKENI. This CDR3 reads CATQKGVADGYTF. The CDR3 DNA reads TGTGCCACCCAAAAGGGGGTGGCCGATGGCTACACCTTC. The full variable domain, in which reference TRBV18 and TRBJ1-2 provide the parts outside the CDR3, is NAGVMQNPRHLVRRRGQEARLRCSPMKGHSHVYWYRQLPEEGLKFMVYLQKENIIDESGMPKERFSAEFPKEGPSILRIQQVVRGDSAAYFCATQKGVADGYTFGSGTRLTVV.

V usage is TRBV4-1 and J usage is TRBJ2-3; TRBD2 matches at 16 bases. The CDR3 extends over 19 amino acids. The V gene end was trimmed by 1 base and the J gene end by 2 bases; junction bases not matched to a gene: 6. Germline V gene lookup returns CDR1 MGHRA and CDR2 YSYEKL. The CDR3 DNA reads TGCGCCAGCAGCCAAGCGGGACTAGCGGGAGGGAAGTACACAGATACGCAGTATTTT. This sequence encodes CASSQAGLAGGKYTDTQYF.

This chain links TRBV6-1 with TRBJ1-1; 8 bases map to TRBD1. The length of the CDR3 is 14 residues. Germline loops: CDR1 MNHNS, CDR2 SASEGT. Losses at the gene ends were 2 bases for V and 6 bases for J; bases not matched to a gene: 5. CDR3: CASSEIGQGAEAFF. CDR3 nucleotides: TGTGCCAGCAGTGAAATTGGACAGGGCGCTGAAGCTTTCTTT.

The chain recombines TRBV4-3 with TRBJ1-2; 10 nucleotides line up with TRBD1. The V segment lost 0 bases and the J segment 4 bases; nucleotides outside the gene matches: 5. Germline V CDR1 and CDR2: LGHNA, YSLEER. This CDR3 has 16 residues. The CDR3 here is CASSQEWGDRGYGYTF. In DNA form, the CDR3 reads TGCGCCAGCAGCCAAGAATGGGGGGACAGGGGCTATGGCTACACCTTC.

This clone appeared a single time. The chain links TRBV6-5 to TRBJ1-5; D is possibly TRBD1 (5 bases). The CDR3 has 14 residues. The germline V gene has CDR1 MNHEY and CDR2 SVGAGI. V was pared by 6 bases and J by 0 bases, with 9 bases between. CDR3 DNA: TGTGCCAGCAGGGACATCTATAGCAATCAGCCCCAGCATTTT. It is translated as CASRDIYSNQPQHF.

The rearrangement joins TRBV6-6 to TRBJ2-7; tentative D call: TRBD1 (6 bases). The CDR3 length is 15 residues. Trimming cost V 2 bases and J 0 bases, with 11 bases left between them. The germline V gene encodes CDR1 MNHNY and CDR2 SVGAGI (reference sequence). The CDR3 reads CASSYTGLNSYEQYF. For the CDR3, the DNA is TGTGCCAGCAGTTACACAGGGTTGAACTCCTACGAGCAGTACTTC.

The rearrangement uses TRBV7-9 and TRBJ2-7; no definite D call. The CDR3 runs to 11 residues. Trimming took off 6 bases at V and 3 bases at J, with 6 bases between the two ends. CDR1 is SEHNR, CDR2 FQNEAQ, per germline (reference sequence). DNA of the CDR3: TGTGCCAGCAGTCGTATCTACGAGCAGTACTTC. Residues: CASSRIYEQYF. Supplemented by reference TRBV7-9 and TRBJ2-7, the full variable domain reads DTGVSQNPRHKITKRGQNVTFRCDPISEHNRLYWYRQTLGQGPEFLTYFQNEAQLEKSRLLSDRFSAERPKGSFSTLEIQRTEQGDSAMYLCASSRIYEQYFGPGTRLTVT.

This rearrangement joins TRBV19 to TRBJ1-1, with D possibly being TRBD1 (5 bases). Germline V gene lookup returns CDR1 LNHDA and CDR2 SQIVND (reference sequence). Trimming stripped 3 bases from V and 2 bases from J, with 10 bases between. The CDR3 is 14 residues long. CDR3 coding DNA: TGTGCCAGTAGTATCAGCGACAGAAACACTGAAGCTTTCTTT. Its translation: CASSISDRNTEAFF.

This rearrangement joins TRBV29-1 to TRBJ1-1; possibly TRBD1 for D (5 bases). Between the trimmed V and J ends, which lost 5 bases and 1 base, there was a span of 8 bases. The CDR3 is 12 amino acids. Germline V gene lookup returns CDR1 SQVTM and CDR2 ANQGSEA. The CDR3 region is CSVTGQNTEAFF. The CDR3 DNA reads TGCAGCGTTACCGGACAGAACACTGAAGCTTTCTTT.

This chain uses TRBV4-3 with TRBJ2-7; 14 bases match TRBD2. The CDR3 has 18 amino acids. J lost 4 bases, V lost 0 bases, and 8 bases had no gene match. CDR1 is LGHNA and CDR2 is YSLEER in the germline V gene. Here the CDR3 reads CASSQDGGGTSGSYEQYF. The CDR3 DNA is TGCGCCAGCAGCCAAGATGGTGGCGGGACTAGCGGGAGTTACGAGCAGTACTTC.

The V gene is TRBV4-3, the J gene TRBJ2-2, with D hard to call. The ends were cut back, 0 bases at V and 2 bases at J, with 7 bases in the middle. The CDR3 is 15 amino acids. CDR1 and CDR2 (germline): LGHNA, YSLEER. CDR3 DNA: TGCGCCAGCAGCCAAGAGTTCCTAAACACCGGGGAGCTGTTTTTT. This encodes CASSQEFLNTGELFF.

V gene TRBV4-1 combines with J gene TRBJ2-7; 9 positions match TRBD1. This CDR3 comprises 20 residues. The V gene's germline CDR1 is MGHRA and CDR2 YSYEKL. V lost 0 bases and J lost 1; bases outside the gene matches: 16. Here the CDR3 DNA reads TGCGCCAGCAGCCAAGACTCCGGGACAGGGTTTTTGAGTTTATCCTACGAGCAGTACTTC. It codes for CASSQDSGTGFLSLSYEQYF.

This chain joins TRBV27 and TRBJ2-7; perhaps TRBD2 as D (5 bases). Between the trimmed V and J ends, which lost 5 bases and 4 bases, there was a span of 12 bases. From germline, CDR1 is MNHEY and CDR2 SMNVEV (reference sequence). This CDR3 spans 13 amino acids. The CDR3 reads CASSPRTQYEQYF. CDR3 bases: TGTGCCAGCAGTCCGCGGACTCAATACGAGCAGTACTTC.

This clone has ten or more counts. The rearrangement links TRBV6-1 to TRBJ1-1; 7 nucleotides agree with TRBD1. This CDR3 is built from 13 residues. V was pared by 9 bases and J by 1 base, with 5 bases of the junction left unmatched. Germline V gives CDR1 MNHNS, CDR2 SASEGT. The CDR3 reads CASIDRANTEAFF. The CDR3 coding sequence is TGTGCCAGTATCGACAGGGCGAACACTGAAGCTTTCTTT.

The genes are TRBV11-2 and TRBJ2-7; TRBD2 matches at 14 bases. V lost 5 bases and J lost 4; bases outside the gene matches: 10. Germline CDR1 is SGHAT and CDR2 is FQNNGV. This CDR3 region has 17 residues. The CDR3 nucleotides read TGTGCCAGCAGCCCTTTGGTGGGACTAGCGGGAGCGTACGAGCAGTACTTC. Translated, it gives CASSPLVGLAGAYEQYF.

This chain uses TRBV18 with TRBJ2-3, with D perhaps TRBD2 (6 bases). The ends were cut back, 1 base at V and 0 bases at J, with 11 bases in the middle. This CDR3 has 16 amino acids. The germline V gene encodes CDR1 KGHSH and CDR2 LQKENI. CDR3 sequence: CASSPQAGPSTDTQYF. CDR3 coding DNA: TGTGCCAGCTCACCACAGGCGGGGCCCAGCACAGATACGCAGTATTTT.